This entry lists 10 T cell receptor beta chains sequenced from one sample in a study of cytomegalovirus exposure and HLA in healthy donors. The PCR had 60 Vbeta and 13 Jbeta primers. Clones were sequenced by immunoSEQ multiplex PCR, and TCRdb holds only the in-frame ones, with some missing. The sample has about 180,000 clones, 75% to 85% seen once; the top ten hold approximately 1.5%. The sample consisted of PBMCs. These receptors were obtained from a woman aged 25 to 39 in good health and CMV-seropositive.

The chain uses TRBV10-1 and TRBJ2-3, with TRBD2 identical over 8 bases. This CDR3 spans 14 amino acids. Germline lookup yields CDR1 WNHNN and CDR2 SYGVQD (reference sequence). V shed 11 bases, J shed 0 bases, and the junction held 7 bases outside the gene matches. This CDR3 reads CASGSGRSTDTQYF. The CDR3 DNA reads TGCGCCTCTGGGAGCGGGAGAAGCACAGATACGCAGTATTTT.

The CDR3 loop reads CASSQELYGQEAEQYF. The CDR3 nucleotides read TGCGCCAGCAGCCAAGAGTTGTATGGCCAGGAGGCCGAGCAGTACTTC. The V gene is TRBV4-3, the J gene TRBJ2-7, with D possibly matching TRBD2 (5 bases). V gave up 0 bases and J gave up 6 bases, with 18 bases separating them. CDR3 length: 16 residues. From germline, CDR1 is LGHNA and CDR2 YSLEER.

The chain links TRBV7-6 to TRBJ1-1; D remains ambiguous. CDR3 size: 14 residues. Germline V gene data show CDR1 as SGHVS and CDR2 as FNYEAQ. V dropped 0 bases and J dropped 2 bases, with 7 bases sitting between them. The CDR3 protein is CASSLAQANTEAFF. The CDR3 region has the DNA TGTGCCAGCAGCTTAGCGCAGGCTAACACTGAAGCTTTCTTT. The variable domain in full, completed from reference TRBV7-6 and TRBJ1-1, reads GAGVSQSPRYKVTKRGQDVALRCDPISGHVSLYWYRQALGQGPEFLTYFNYEAQQDKSGLPNDRFSAERPEGSISTLTIQRTEQRDSAMYRCASSLAQANTEAFFGQGTRLTVV.

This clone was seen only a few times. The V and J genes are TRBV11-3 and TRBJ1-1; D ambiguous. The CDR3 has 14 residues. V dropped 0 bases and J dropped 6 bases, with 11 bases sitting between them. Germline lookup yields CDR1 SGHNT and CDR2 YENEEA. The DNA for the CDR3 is TGTGCCAGCAGCTTAGATTTAACGAGTCCTGAAGCTTTCTTT. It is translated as CASSLDLTSPEAFF. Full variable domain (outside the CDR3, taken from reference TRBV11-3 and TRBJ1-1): EAGVVQSPRYKIIEKKQPVAFWCNPISGHNTLYWYLQNLGQGPELLIRYENEEAVDDSQLPKDRFSAERLKGVDSTLKIQPAELGDSAVYLCASSLDLTSPEAFFGQGTRLTVV.

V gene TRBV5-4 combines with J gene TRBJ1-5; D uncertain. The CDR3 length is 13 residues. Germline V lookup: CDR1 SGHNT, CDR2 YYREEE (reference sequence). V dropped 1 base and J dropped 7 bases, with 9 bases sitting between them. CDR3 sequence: CASSLPGEQPQHF. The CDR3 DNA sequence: TGTGCCAGCAGCTTGCCCGGGGAGCAGCCCCAGCATTTT.

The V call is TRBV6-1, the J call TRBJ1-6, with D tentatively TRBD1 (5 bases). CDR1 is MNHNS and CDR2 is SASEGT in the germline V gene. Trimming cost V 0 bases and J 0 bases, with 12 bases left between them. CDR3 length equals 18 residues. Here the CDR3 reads CASSEAGLMSSYNSPLHF. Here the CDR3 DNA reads TGTGCCAGCAGTGAAGCGGGGCTTATGAGCTCCTATAATTCACCCCTCCACTTT.

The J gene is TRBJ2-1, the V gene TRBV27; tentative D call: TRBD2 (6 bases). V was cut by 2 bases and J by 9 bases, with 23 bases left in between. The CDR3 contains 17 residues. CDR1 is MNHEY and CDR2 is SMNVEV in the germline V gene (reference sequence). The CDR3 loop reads CASSLIRGTSFPREQFF. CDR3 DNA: TGTGCCAGCAGTTTAATCCGAGGCACTAGCTTCCCTCGTGAGCAGTTCTTC.

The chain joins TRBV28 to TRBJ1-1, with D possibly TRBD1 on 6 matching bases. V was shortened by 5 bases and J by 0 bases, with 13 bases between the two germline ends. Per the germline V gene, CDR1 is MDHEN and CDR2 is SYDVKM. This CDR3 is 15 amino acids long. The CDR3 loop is CASSLPDRLNTEAFF. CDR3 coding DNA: TGTGCCAGCAGTCTCCCTGACAGGTTGAACACTGAAGCTTTCTTT.

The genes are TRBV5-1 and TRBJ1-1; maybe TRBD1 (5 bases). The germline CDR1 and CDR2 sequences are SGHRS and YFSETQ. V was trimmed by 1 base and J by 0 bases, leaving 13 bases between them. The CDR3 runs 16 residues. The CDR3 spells CASSLLQGWVNTEAFF. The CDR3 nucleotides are TGCGCCAGCAGCTTGCTCCAGGGATGGGTGAACACTGAAGCTTTCTTT.

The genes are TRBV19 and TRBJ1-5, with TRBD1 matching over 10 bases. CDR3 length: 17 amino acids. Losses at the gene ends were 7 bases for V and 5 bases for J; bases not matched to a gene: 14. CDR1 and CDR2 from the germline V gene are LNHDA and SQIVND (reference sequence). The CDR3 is CASNLRDRGGGDQPQHF. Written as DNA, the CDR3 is TGTGCCAGTAACCTCCGGGACAGGGGCGGAGGTGATCAGCCCCAGCATTTT.